This T cell receptor beta chain was obtained from a study of T-cell memory formation after mild COVID-19. Study overall: Largely donor-specific TCR clusters were found.

TCRdb reprocessed the 5' RACE reads with MiXCR, giving one entry per CDR3 protein. The sample records approximately 300,000 distinct CDR3 sequences, less than 9.5% being singletons. This clonotype appeared a few times. Germline V gene data show CDR1 as KGHSH and CDR2 as LQKENI. The ends were cut back, 2 bases at V and 8 bases at J, with 6 bases in the middle. This CDR3 is 11 amino acids long. This receptor was identified in a man younger than 30 who had mild COVID-19 (a few samples of this study predate the infection). Cell type and time point are not known. The chain carries TRBV18 and TRBJ1-1; no firm D call. Input material: PBMCs or a T cell subset sorted from them (not recorded which). CDR3 loop: CASSPAEEAFF. CDR3 DNA sequence: TGTGCCAGCTCACCAGCGGAGGAAGCTTTCTTT.